These T cell receptor beta chains were read from a single sample in a study of blood T cell repertoires in COVID-19. Using immunoSEQ multiplex PCR, the repertoire was profiled, and TCRdb retains in-frame clones only, with some absent. The sample lists some 33,000 clones; 80% to 90% were seen once. Sequencing was performed on peripheral blood. Source of these receptors: a human donor in a cohort sampled during active COVID-19. Both conserved end residues are part of each CDR3. The D gene is left open where the match is weak. Clone size appears in some rows only: once, few, many, or a class for an expanded clone.

D gene | J gene | clone size | V gene | CDR3 DNA | CDR3 protein
TRBD1 | TRBJ1-6 | . | TRBV5-6 | TGTGCCAGCAGCCGACAGGGGGGGAATTCACCCCTCCACTTT | CASSRQGGNSPLHF
TRBD1 | TRBJ1-2 | . | TRBV28 | TGTGCCAGCAGTTTTGCCGGGACAGGGGAAGGGGAAGGCTATGGCTACACCTTC | CASSFAGTGEGEGYGYTF
TRBD2 | TRBJ2-1 | . | TRBV18 | TGTGCCAGCTCACGGCGAAGTGTGACTAGCGGGGGCGTGGAGCAGTTCTTC | CASSRRSVTSGGVEQFF
TRBD2 | TRBJ2-7 | . | TRBV5-1 | TGCGCCAGCAGCGTCGCTAGCGGCCCCTACGAGCAGTACTTC | CASSVASGPYEQYF
TRBD1 | TRBJ1-4 | . | TRBV14 | TGTGCCAGCAGCCAATGGGGACAGGATGAAAAACTGTTTTTT | CASSQWGQDEKLFF
TRBD1 | TRBJ1-2 | few | TRBV27 | TGTGCCAGCAGTTCCCCGACAGGGGGCAACTATGGCTACACCTTC | CASSSPTGGNYGYTF
TRBD1 | TRBJ2-1 | once | TRBV7-9 | TGTGCCAGCAGCCACCGGGACAGGGTCAATGAGCAGTTCTTC | CASSHRDRVNEQFF
TRBD1 | TRBJ1-6 | . | TRBV6-5 | TGTGCCAGCGGAATCCGGGACAGGGCTTCACCCCTCCACTTT | CASGIRDRASPLHF
. | TRBJ2-3 | few | TRBV2 | TGTGCCAGCAGTGAAAGTCAGGGTACAGATACGCAGTATTTT | CASSESQGTDTQYF
TRBD1 | TRBJ1-2 | once | TRBV2 | TGTGCCAGCAGTGGGGACAGGGTTGACTATGGCTACACCTTC | CASSGDRVDYGYTF
TRBD1 | TRBJ1-4 | . | TRBV6-6 | TGTGCCAGCAGTTTGTCGGGACAGGGAAGAGAAAAACTGTTTTTT | CASSLSGQGREKLFF
TRBD1 | TRBJ1-1 | . | TRBV6-2/TRBV6-3 | TGTGCCAGCAGTCCCAACCTACAGGGGGGGGCTGAAGCTTTCTTT | CASSPNLQGGAEAFF
TRBD1 | TRBJ1-3 | . | TRBV7-9 | TGTGCCAGCAGCTACGACAGGGGGAACACCATATATTTT | CASSYDRGNTIYF
. | TRBJ1-1 | . | TRBV7-9 | TGTGCCAGCAGGGGGCCTCTGAACACTGAAGCTTTCTTT | CASRGPLNTEAFF
. | TRBJ2-4 | . | TRBV21-1 | TGTGCCAGCAGCGCGGGGACGGCCAGGTGGGCCAAAAACATTCAGTACTTC | CASSAGTARWAKNIQYF
TRBD2 | TRBJ2-5 | . | TRBV3-1/TRBV3-2 | TGTGCCAGCAGCCATGTAGCGGGTGGGTCGGCCCAGTACTTC | CASSHVAGGSAQYF
. | TRBJ2-5 | once | TRBV6-1 | TGTGCCAGCAGTGGGGTTCGCGGGGCCCCTGTCGAGACCCAGTACTTC | CASSGVRGAPVETQYF
. | TRBJ1-2 | . | TRBV5-1 | TGCGCCAGCAGCAGGGGAGGTTGGGAAAACTATGGCTACACCTTC | CASSRGGWENYGYTF
. | TRBJ2-7 | . | TRBV28 | TGTGCCAGCAGTTTTCCTGGAAAGGGGGGGACCTGGGGAGAGCAGTACTTC | CASSFPGKGGTWGEQYF
. | TRBJ1-4 | . | TRBV28 | TGTGCCAGCAGTTTAGATCCAGCAACTAATGAAAAACTGTTTTTT | CASSLDPATNEKLFF
. | TRBJ1-4 | . | TRBV18 | TGTGCCAGCTCACCACCGGGGGGGCCGGGGGAAAAACTGTTTTTT | CASSPPGGPGEKLFF
TRBD2 | TRBJ2-7 | . | TRBV5-1 | TGCGCCAGCAGCACTAGCGGGGGGGCCTACGAGCAGTACTTC | CASSTSGGAYEQYF
. | TRBJ1-1 | . | TRBV10-1 | TGCGCCAGCAGCCGAGGGGGTTCGAACGTCGCCGAAGCTTTCTTT | CASSRGGSNVAEAFF
. | TRBJ2-3 | . | TRBV19 | TGTGCCAGTAGTACCGGACAGAGCAGCACAGATACGCAGTATTTT | CASSTGQSSTDTQYF
. | TRBJ1-6 | . | TRBV19 | TGTGCCAGTAGTATGGTGAGACAGGAGTCACCCCTCCACTTT | CASSMVRQESPLHF
TRBD1 | TRBJ1-5 | . | TRBV6-6 | TGTGCCAGCAGACAAACAGGGGGAAATCAGCCCCAGCATTTT | CASRQTGGNQPQHF
. | TRBJ2-7 | . | TRBV5-1 | TGCGCCAGCAGCTCACAGGGAAGGGGCACCTACGAGCAGTACTTC | CASSSQGRGTYEQYF
TRBD1 | TRBJ2-1 | . | TRBV27 | TGTGCCAGCAGCTGGACAGGCTGGGATGAGCAGTTCTTC | CASSWTGWDEQFF
TRBD1 | TRBJ1-2 | . | TRBV4-2 | TGTGCCAGCAGCCAAGGTGACAGGGTCAACTATGGCTACACCTTC | CASSQGDRVNYGYTF
. | TRBJ2-2 | . | TRBV11-2 | TGTGCCAGCAGCTTAGATCGTAGCGGGAACACCGGGGAGCTGTTTTTT | CASSLDRSGNTGELFF
. | TRBJ2-7 | . | TRBV7-2 | TGTGCCAGCAGACAGCCGAGCTCCTACGAGCAGTACTTC | CASRQPSSYEQYF
. | TRBJ2-3 | . | TRBV2 | TGTGCCAGCAGTGAAACTAGCATCCGCACAGATACGCAGTATTTT | CASSETSIRTDTQYF
. | TRBJ1-3 | . | TRBV6-6 | TGTGCCAGCAGTCGATCGGGGGGAGGTTTCGCTTTCTTAGGGAACACCATATATTTT | CASSRSGGGFAFLGNTIYF
TRBD2 | TRBJ2-5 | once | TRBV3-1/TRBV3-2 | TGTGCCAGCAGCCATTCCTCAGCGGGGGAGACCCAGTACTTC | CASSHSSAGETQYF
. | TRBJ1-5 | few | TRBV4-2 | TGTGCCAGCAGCCTGGACGGGGATCCCTATAGCAATCAGCCCCAGCATTTT | CASSLDGDPYSNQPQHF
. | TRBJ2-2 | few | TRBV24-1 | TGTGCCACCAGTGGAGACAGCCCCCTTTGGACCGGGGAGCTGTTTTTT | CATSGDSPLWTGELFF
. | TRBJ2-7 | few | TRBV6-5 | TGTGCCAGCAGCTCCCCACGGGACAACTACGAGCAGTACTTC | CASSSPRDNYEQYF
. | TRBJ1-5 | . | TRBV15 | TGTGCCACCAGCAGAGGGGGGGATAAGGATCAGACCCAGCATTTT | CATSRGGDKDQTQHF
. | TRBJ2-7 | . | TRBV27 | TGTGCCAGCAGTTTATATCCCGAGAGCTCCTACGAGCAGTACTTC | CASSLYPESSYEQYF
. | TRBJ1-5 | . | TRBV6-2/TRBV6-3 | TGTGCCAGCAGTTACGGAGATTATAGCAATCAGCCCCAGCATTTT | CASSYGDYSNQPQHF
TRBD1 | TRBJ1-5 | . | TRBV6-5 | TGTGCCACCGGGACAGGGTATCAGCCCCAGCATTTT | CATGTGYQPQHF
. | TRBJ1-4 | few | TRBV4-2 | TGTGCCAGCAGCGACGGGGAAAAACTGTTTTTT | CASSDGEKLFF
. | TRBJ1-2 | . | TRBV7-9 | TGTGCCAGCAGCTTAGCGATGAGGGTCGGCTATGGCTACACCTTC | CASSLAMRVGYGYTF
TRBD1 | TRBJ1-2 | few | TRBV27 | TGTGCCAGCAGGCTGATGCGACAGGGTAACTATGGCTACACCTTC | CASRLMRQGNYGYTF
TRBD1 | TRBJ1-2 | . | TRBV30 | TGTGCCTGGAGTCCGGGACAGACATTCAACTATGGCTACACCTTC | CAWSPGQTFNYGYTF
. | TRBJ2-1 | . | TRBV11-1 | TGTGCCAGCAGCAGGCTTGGGACTCAACTCTACAATGAGCAGTTCTTC | CASSRLGTQLYNEQFF
. | TRBJ2-7 | once | TRBV7-8 | TGTGCCAGCAGCACCCAGGACAGTTATGCCTACGAGCAGTACTTC | CASSTQDSYAYEQYF
. | TRBJ1-3 | . | TRBV19 | TGTGCCAGTAGTATCTCGGCAGGGAGAAACACCATATATTTT | CASSISAGRNTIYF
. | TRBJ1-4 | . | TRBV19 | TGTGCCAGTAGTATCTTAACGGGCGGGACGAATGAAAAACTGTTTTTT | CASSILTGGTNEKLFF
. | TRBJ2-3 | once | TRBV19 | TGTGCCAGTAGTGACAGTGGAGCCGATACGCAGTATTTT | CASSDSGADTQYF
TRBD1 | TRBJ2-7 | . | TRBV5-8 | TGTGCCAGCAGCTTTAAACCGGGACAGGGGGCCCGAGAGCAGTACTTC | CASSFKPGQGAREQYF
TRBD1 | TRBJ2-7 | . | TRBV5-1 | TGCGCCAGCAGCAGCAGACAGGGAATCGACGAGCAGTACTTC | CASSSRQGIDEQYF
TRBD1 | TRBJ2-7 | . | TRBV4-1 | TGCGCCAGCAGCCAAGCTGGACAGGGGACCTACGAGCAGTACTTC | CASSQAGQGTYEQYF